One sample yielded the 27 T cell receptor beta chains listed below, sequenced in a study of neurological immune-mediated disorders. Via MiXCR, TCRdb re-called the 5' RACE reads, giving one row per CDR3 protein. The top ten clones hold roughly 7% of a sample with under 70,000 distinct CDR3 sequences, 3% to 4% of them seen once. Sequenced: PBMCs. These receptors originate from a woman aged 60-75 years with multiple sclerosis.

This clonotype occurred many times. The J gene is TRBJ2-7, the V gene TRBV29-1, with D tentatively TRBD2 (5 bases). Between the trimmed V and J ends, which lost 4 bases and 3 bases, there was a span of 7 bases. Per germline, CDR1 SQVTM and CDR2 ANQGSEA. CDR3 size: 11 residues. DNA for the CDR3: TGCAGCGTTGGCCGGGACTACGAGCAGTACTTC. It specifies CSVGRDYEQYF.

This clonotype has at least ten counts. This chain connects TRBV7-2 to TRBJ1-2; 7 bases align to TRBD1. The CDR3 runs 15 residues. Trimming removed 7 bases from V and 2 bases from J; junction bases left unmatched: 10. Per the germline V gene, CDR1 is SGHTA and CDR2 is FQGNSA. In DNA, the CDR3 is TGTGCCAGCACCCTGACAGGGTCCCTAAACTATGGCTACACCTTC. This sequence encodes CASTLTGSLNYGYTF.

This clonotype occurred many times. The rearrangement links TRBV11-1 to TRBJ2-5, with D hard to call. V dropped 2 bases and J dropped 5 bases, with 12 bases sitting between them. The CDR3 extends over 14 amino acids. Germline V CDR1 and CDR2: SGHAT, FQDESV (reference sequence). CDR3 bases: TGTGCCAGCAGCTTAATTTCTAGTCGCGAGACCCAGTACTTC. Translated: CASSLISSRETQYF.

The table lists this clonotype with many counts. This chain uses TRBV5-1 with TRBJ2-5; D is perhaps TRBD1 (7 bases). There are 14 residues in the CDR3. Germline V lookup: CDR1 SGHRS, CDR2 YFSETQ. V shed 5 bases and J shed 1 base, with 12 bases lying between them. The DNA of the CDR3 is TGCGCCAGCAGGCCCCAGGGGGGCCAAGAGACCCAGTACTTC. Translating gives CASRPQGGQETQYF.

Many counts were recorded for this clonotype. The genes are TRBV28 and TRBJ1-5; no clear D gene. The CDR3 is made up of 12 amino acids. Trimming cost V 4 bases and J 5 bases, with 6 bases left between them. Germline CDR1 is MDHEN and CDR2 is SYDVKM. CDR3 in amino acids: CASSSTDQPQHF. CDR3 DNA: TGTGCCAGCAGTTCGACTGATCAGCCCCAGCATTTT.

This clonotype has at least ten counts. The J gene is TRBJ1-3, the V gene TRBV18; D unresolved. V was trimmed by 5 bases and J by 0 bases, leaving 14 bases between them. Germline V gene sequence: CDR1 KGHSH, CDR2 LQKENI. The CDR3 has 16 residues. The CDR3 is CASSALTRTSGNTIYF. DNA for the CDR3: TGTGCCAGCTCAGCGCTGACTCGGACCTCTGGAAACACCATATATTTT.

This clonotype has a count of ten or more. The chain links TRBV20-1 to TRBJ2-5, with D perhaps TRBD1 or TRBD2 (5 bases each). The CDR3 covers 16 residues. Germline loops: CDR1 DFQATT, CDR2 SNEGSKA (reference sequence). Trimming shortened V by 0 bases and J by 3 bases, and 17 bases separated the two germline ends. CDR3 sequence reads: CSARDFRWGREETQYF. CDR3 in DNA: TGCAGTGCTAGAGATTTCAGATGGGGACGGGAAGAGACCCAGTACTTC.

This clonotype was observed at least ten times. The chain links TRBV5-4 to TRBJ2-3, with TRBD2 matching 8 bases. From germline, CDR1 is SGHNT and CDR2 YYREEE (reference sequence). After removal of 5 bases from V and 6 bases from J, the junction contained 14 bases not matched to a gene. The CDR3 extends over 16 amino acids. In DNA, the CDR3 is TGTGCCAGCAGAAGTGTTGTTAGCGGGGACATCGATACGCAGTATTTT. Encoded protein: CASRSVVSGDIDTQYF.

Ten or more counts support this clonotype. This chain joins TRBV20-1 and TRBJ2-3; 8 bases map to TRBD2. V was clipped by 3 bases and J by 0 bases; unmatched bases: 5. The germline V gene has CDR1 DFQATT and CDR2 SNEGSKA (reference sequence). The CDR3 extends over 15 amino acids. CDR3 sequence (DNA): TGCAGTGCTAGTCCGGCTAGCGGGAGCACAGATACGCAGTATTTT. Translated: CSASPASGSTDTQYF.

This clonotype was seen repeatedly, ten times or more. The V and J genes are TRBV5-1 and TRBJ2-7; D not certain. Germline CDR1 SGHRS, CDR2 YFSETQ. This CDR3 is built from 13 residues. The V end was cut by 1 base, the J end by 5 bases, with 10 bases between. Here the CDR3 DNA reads TGCGCCAGCAGCTTGCTAGGGCAGAACGAGCAGTACTTC. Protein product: CASSLLGQNEQYF. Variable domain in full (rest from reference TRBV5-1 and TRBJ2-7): KAGVTQTPRYLIKTRGQQVTLSCSPISGHRSVSWYQQTPGQGLQFLFEYFSETQRNKGNFPGRFSGRQFSNSRSEMNVSTLELGDSALYLCASSLLGQNEQYFGPGTRLTVT.

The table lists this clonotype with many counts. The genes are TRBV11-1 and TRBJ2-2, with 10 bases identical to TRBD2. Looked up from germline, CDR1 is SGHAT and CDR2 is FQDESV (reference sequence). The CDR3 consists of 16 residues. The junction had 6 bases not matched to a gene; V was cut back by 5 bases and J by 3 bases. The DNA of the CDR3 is TGTGCCAGCAGCCAAGGACTAGCGGAATACACCGGGGAGCTGTTTTTT. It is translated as CASSQGLAEYTGELFF.

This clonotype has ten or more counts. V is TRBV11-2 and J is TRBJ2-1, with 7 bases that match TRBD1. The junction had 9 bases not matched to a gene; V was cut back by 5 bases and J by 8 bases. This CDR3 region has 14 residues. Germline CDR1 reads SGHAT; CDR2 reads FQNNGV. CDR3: CASSQIQGKDEQFF. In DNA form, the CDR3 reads TGTGCCAGCAGCCAAATACAGGGGAAAGATGAGCAGTTCTTC.

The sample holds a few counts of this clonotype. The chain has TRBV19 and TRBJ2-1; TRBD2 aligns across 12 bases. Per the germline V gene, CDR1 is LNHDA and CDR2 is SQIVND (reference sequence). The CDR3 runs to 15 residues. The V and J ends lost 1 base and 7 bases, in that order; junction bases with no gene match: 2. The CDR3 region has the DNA TGTGCCAGTAGTATAGGGACTAGCGGGGCGAATGAGCAGTTCTTC. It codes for CASSIGTSGANEQFF.

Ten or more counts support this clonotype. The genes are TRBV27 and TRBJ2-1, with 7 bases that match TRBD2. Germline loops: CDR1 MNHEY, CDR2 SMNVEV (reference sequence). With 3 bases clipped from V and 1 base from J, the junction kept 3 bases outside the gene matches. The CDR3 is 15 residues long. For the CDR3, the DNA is TGTGCCAGCAGTTTGACGGGAGGTTCCTACAATGAGCAGTTCTTC. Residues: CASSLTGGSYNEQFF.

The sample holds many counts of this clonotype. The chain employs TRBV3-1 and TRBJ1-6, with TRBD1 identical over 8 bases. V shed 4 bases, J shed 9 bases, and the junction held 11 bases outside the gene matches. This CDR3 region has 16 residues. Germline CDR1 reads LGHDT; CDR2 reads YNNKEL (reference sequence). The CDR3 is CASSRRSGQGSSPLHF. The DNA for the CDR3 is TGTGCCAGCAGCCGCCGGTCCGGACAGGGTAGTTCACCCCTCCACTTT. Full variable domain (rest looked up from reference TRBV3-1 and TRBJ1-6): DTAVSQTPKYLVTQMGNDKSIKCEQNLGHDTMYWYKQDSKKFLKIMFSYNNKELIINETVPNRFSPKSPDKAHLNLHINSLELGDSAVYFCASSRRSGQGSSPLHFGNGTRLTVT.

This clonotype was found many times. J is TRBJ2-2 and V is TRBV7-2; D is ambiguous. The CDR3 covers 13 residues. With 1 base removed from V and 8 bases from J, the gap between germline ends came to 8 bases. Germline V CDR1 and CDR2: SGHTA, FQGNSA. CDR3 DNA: TGTGCCAGCAGCTTAGACACGCGGGGGGAGCTGTTTTTT. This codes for CASSLDTRGELFF. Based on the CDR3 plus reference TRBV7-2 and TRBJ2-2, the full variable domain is GAGVSQSPSNKVTEKGKDVELRCDPISGHTALYWYRQSLGQGLEFLIYFQGNSAPDKSGLPSDRFSAERTGGSVSTLTIQRTQQEDSAVYLCASSLDTRGELFFGEGSRLTVL.

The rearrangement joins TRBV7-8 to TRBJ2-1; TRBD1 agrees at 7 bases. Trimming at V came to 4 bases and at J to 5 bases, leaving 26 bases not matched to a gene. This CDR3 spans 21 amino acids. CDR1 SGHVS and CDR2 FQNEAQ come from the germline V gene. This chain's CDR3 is CASSSPQSGTVRIRLDNEQFF. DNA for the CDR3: TGTGCCAGCAGCTCCCCACAATCCGGGACAGTGAGGATTAGGTTAGACAATGAGCAGTTCTTC.

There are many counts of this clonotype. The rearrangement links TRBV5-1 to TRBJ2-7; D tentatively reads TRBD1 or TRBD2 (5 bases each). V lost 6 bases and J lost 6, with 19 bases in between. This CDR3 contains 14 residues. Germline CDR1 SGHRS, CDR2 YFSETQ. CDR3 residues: CASNLGRARGEQYF. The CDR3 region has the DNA TGCGCCAGCAACCTAGGACGGGCGAGGGGCGAGCAGTACTTC.

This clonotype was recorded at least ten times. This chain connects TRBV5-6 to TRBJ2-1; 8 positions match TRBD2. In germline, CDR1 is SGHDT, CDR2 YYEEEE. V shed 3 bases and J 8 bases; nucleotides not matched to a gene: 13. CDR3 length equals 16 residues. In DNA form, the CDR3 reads TGTGCCAGCAGCTCCGCCGGGACTAGGTCTTTTGATGAGCAGTTCTTC. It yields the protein CASSSAGTRSFDEQFF.

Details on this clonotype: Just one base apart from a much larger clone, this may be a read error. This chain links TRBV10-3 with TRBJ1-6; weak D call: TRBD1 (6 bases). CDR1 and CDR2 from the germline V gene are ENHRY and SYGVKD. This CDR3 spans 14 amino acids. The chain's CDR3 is CAISPRGSTSHLHF. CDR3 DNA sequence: TGTGCCATCAGTCCCAGGGGATCCACTTCACACCTCCACTTT.

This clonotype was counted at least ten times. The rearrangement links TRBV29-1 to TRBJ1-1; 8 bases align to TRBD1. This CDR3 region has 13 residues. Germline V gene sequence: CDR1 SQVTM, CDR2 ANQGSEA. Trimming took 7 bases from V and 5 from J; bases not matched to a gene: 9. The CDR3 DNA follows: TGCAGCGCCCATAGGACAGGGAAGACTGAAGCTTTCTTT. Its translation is CSAHRTGKTEAFF.

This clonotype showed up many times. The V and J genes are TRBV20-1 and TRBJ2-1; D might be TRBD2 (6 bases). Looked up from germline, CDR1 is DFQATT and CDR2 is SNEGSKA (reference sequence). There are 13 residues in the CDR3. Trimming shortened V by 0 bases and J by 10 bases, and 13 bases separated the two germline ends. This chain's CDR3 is CSARDRSGQEQFF. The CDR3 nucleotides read TGCAGTGCTAGAGATCGAAGCGGGCAAGAGCAGTTCTTC.

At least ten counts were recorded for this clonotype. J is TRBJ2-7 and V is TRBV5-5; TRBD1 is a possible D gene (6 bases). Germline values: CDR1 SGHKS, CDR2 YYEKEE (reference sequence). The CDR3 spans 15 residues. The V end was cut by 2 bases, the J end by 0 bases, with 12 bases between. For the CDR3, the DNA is TGTGCCAGCAGCTTAGCAGGGGCCAGCTCCTACGAGCAGTACTTC. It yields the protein CASSLAGASSYEQYF.

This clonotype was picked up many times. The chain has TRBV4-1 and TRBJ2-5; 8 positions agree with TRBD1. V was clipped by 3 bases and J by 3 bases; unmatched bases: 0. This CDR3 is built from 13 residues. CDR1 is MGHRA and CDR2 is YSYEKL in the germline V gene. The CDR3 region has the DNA TGCGCCAGCAGCCAGGACAGGGAAGAGACCCAGTACTTC. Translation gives CASSQDREETQYF.

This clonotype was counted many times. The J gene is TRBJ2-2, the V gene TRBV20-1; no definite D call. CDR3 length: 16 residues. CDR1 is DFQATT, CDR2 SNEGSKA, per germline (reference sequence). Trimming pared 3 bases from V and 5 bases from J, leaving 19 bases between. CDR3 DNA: TGCAGTGCTAGGGCAGGACGATCTTGGTGGACCGGGGAGCTGTTTTTT. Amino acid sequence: CSARAGRSWWTGELFF.

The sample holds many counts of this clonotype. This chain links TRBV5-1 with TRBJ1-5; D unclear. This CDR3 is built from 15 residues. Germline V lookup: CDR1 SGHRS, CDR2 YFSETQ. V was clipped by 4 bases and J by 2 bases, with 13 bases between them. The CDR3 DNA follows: TGCGCCAGCAGCCCAATGACGGGAGGCAATCAGCCCCAGCATTTT. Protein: CASSPMTGGNQPQHF.

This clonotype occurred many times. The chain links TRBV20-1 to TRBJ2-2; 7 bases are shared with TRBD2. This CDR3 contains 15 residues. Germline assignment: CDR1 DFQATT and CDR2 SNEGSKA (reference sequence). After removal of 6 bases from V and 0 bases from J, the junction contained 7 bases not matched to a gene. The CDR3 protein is CSAPHAGANTGELFF. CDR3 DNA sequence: TGCAGTGCGCCCCATGCGGGAGCGAACACCGGGGAGCTGTTTTTT.